This entry describes one T cell receptor (beta chain). This specimen includes other DNA sequences encoding the same CDR3. This entry belongs to a study of blood T cell repertoires in COVID-19. This CDR3 contains 12 residues. V was trimmed by 4 bases and J by 5 bases, leaving 8 bases between them. CDR1 and CDR2 (germline): SNHLY, FYNNEI. Sequencing used immunoSEQ multiplex PCR; TCRdb keeps in-frame clones, though not all of them. Here the sample spans over 400,000 clones, more than 85% being singletons. Sequences were obtained from PBMCs or T cells enriched from blood (not recorded which). The clonotype comes from a woman between 55 and 75 years old who had recovered from COVID-19. The rearrangement links TRBV2 to TRBJ1-2; no definite D call. DNA for the CDR3: TGTGCCAGCAGTGCAGGAGGTTATGGCTACACCTTC. This codes for CASSAGGYGYTF.